This T cell receptor (beta chain) was profiled in a study of T cells after yellow fever vaccination. Broader study findings: Contaminants from the bulk population, in the form of abundant clonotypes, could be found in FACS-sorted repertoires. Subsequent to the booster, the majority of primary-vaccination clones reappeared (around 95% CD4, about 90% CD8).

Only a few counts were recorded for this clonotype. The target antigen is unknown. They built TCR cDNA with 5'RACE template switching, a step that put in a universal primer site and UMIs. TCRdb reprocessed the 5' RACE reads via MiXCR and lists one record per CDR3 protein. Of roughly 310,000 distinct CDR3 sequences in the sample, less than 4.5% are singletons; the top ten hold roughly a quarter. Germline-derived CDR1 and CDR2 are SGHRS and YFSETQ. V was pared by 2 bases and J by 6 bases, with 19 bases between. The CDR3 has 16 amino acids. The V and J genes are TRBV5-1 and TRBJ2-3; D uncertain. The clonotype was recovered from a man younger than 35 who received the YFV17D yellow fever vaccine. The source was PBMCs, collected on the day of the yellow fever booster vaccination. The CDR3 loop reads CASSFRSRSSVDTQYF. The CDR3 DNA follows: TGCGCCAGCAGCTTCCGAAGCAGGTCGTCGGTCGATACGCAGTATTTT.